One and the same sample provided the 2 T cell receptor beta chains below, sequenced in a study of blood T cell repertoires in COVID-19. Profiling relied on immunoSEQ multiplex PCR, and the TCRdb table lists in-frame clones only, not all of them. The sample holds about 270,000 clones; 85% to 90% are singletons and the top ten take roughly 4.3%. The source material was PBMCs or T cells enriched from blood (not recorded which). These receptor sequences come from a woman between 25 and 40 years old with acute COVID-19.

The chain has TRBV19 and TRBJ2-5; 7 bases fit TRBD1. Germline CDR1 and CDR2: LNHDA and SQIVND (reference sequence). CDR3 length equals 11 residues. Trimming cost V 8 bases and J 7 bases; bases outside gene matches: 4. As DNA, the CDR3 is TGTGCCAGTGGGACAGCCGGGACCCAGTACTTC. Protein sequence: CASGTAGTQYF.

This sequence joins TRBV18 and TRBJ2-5; 12 bases are shared with TRBD1. The germline CDR1 and CDR2 sequences are KGHSH and LQKENI. Trimming removed 3 bases from V and 4 bases from J; junction bases left unmatched: 6. The length of the CDR3 is 16 residues. The CDR3 sequence: CASSPGDRGPGETQYF. The CDR3, as DNA: TGTGCCAGCTCACCTGGGGACAGGGGGCCGGGAGAGACCCAGTACTTC.